Listed here are 20 T cell receptor beta chains from one sample, sequenced in a study of blood T cell repertoires in COVID-19. Method: immunoSEQ multiplex PCR; TCRdb's copy keeps in-frame clones and lacks some. Of about 98,000 clones listed, approximately 84% were seen once; the top ten hold about 10%. Sequencing was performed on peripheral blood. The source is a woman older than 75 with acute or convalescent COVID-19.

The V and J genes are TRBV10-3 and TRBJ2-7; 8 nucleotides align to TRBD1. The germline gives CDR1 ENHRY, CDR2 SYGVKD. This CDR3 is 15 amino acids long. The trim removed 6 bases at V and 3 bases at J, leaving 10 bases unmatched. The CDR3 is CAIRMGQDPLYEQYF. CDR3 nucleotides: TGTGCCATCAGGATGGGACAGGACCCCCTCTACGAGCAGTACTTC.

The rearrangement uses TRBV3-1 (or the pseudogene TRBV3-2) and TRBJ1-2; TRBD1 matches 9 bases. The CDR3 contains 14 residues. Germline CDR1 is LGHDT and CDR2 is YNNKEL (reference sequence). The trim removed 4 bases at V and 8 bases at J, leaving 8 bases unmatched. Here the CDR3 reads CASSLQGADRGYTF. CDR3 sequence (DNA): TGTGCCAGCAGCCTACAGGGGGCGGATAGAGGCTACACCTTC.

The chain uses TRBV2 and TRBJ2-2; 8 bases are a match to TRBD2. V shed 3 bases and J 5 bases; nucleotides not matched to a gene: 8. Per germline, CDR1 SNHLY and CDR2 FYNNEI. The CDR3 length is 16 residues. CDR3 DNA: TGTGCCAGCAGTGAGGAGCGGGGGACATTGACCGGGGAGCTGTTTTTT. This gives the protein CASSEERGTLTGELFF. Full variable domain (remainder filled in from reference TRBV2 and TRBJ2-2): EPEVTQTPSHQVTQMGQEVILRCVPISNHLYFYWYRQILGQKVEFLVSFYNNEISEKSEIFDDQFSVERPDGSNFTLKIRSTKLEDSAMYFCASSEERGTLTGELFFGEGSRLTVL.

V is TRBV3-1 (or the pseudogene TRBV3-2) and J is TRBJ1-1; possibly TRBD1 for D (6 bases). The V end lost 6 bases, the J end lost 3 bases, and 14 bases lay between the germline ends. Germline CDR1 reads LGHDT; CDR2 reads YNNKEL (reference sequence). This CDR3 contains 14 residues. CDR3 coding DNA: TGTGCCAGCAGTCCTATCAGGGGCTACACTGAAGCTTTCTTT. Its translation is CASSPIRGYTEAFF.

V and J are TRBV6-6 and TRBJ1-1; D may be TRBD1 (5 bases). The germline V gene encodes CDR1 MNHNY and CDR2 SVGAGI (reference sequence). V gave up 7 bases and J gave up 5 bases, with 11 bases separating them. The CDR3 has 12 residues. CDR3 DNA sequence: TGTGCCAGCATAAGGGGAGGGACTGAAGCTTTCTTT. Its translation is CASIRGGTEAFF.

The chain has TRBV7-9 and TRBJ2-5; TRBD1 matches at 7 bases. Trimming at V came to 5 bases and at J to 5 bases, leaving 8 bases not matched to a gene. The CDR3 loop spans 14 amino acids. CDR1 is SEHNR and CDR2 is FQNEAQ in the germline V gene (reference sequence). CDR3 DNA: TGTGCCAGCAGCCCCCTGACAGGGACGGAGACCCAGTACTTC. It translates to CASSPLTGTETQYF.

This clone has just a few counts. The chain uses TRBV7-9 and TRBJ2-1; 7 nucleotides match TRBD2. There are 18 residues in the CDR3. Germline V CDR1 and CDR2: SEHNR, FQNEAQ (reference sequence). Germline trimming cut 0 bases from V and 4 bases from J; bases unmatched to any gene: 12. The CDR3 coding sequence is TGTGCCAGCAGCTTAGCTGGCTCTACGTCTAGCGGATACAATGAGCAGTTCTTC. It encodes CASSLAGSTSSGYNEQFF.

This clone came up a few times. The chain employs TRBV19 and TRBJ1-5; no clear D gene. V dropped 7 bases and J dropped 3 bases, with 16 bases sitting between them. The CDR3 covers 15 residues. Germline CDR1 and CDR2: LNHDA and SQIVND (reference sequence). This CDR3 reads CASTLSYSNNQPQHF. In DNA form, the CDR3 reads TGTGCCAGTACTTTGAGTTACTCGAACAATCAGCCCCAGCATTTT.

The chain is built from TRBV5-1 and TRBJ2-1, with 8 bases identical to TRBD2. The CDR3 is 15 amino acids. Trimming at V came to 1 base and at J to 3 bases, leaving 3 bases not matched to a gene. Germline CDR1 reads SGHRS; CDR2 reads YFSETQ. CDR3 sequence (DNA): TGCGCCAGCAGCTTGACTGCGGGGGGCTACAATGAGCAGTTCTTC. Protein product: CASSLTAGGYNEQFF.

This chain connects TRBV2 to TRBJ2-2; 8 positions match TRBD1. The junction had 1 base not matched to a gene; V was cut back by 4 bases and J by 0 bases. Germline assignment: CDR1 SNHLY and CDR2 FYNNEI. The CDR3 has 15 residues. The CDR3 bases are TGTGCCAGCAGTGCGACAGGGGCGAACACCGGGGAGCTGTTTTTT. Its translation is CASSATGANTGELFF.

This clone was counted a few times. The chain carries TRBV29-1 and TRBJ2-7, with D uncertain. Germline loops: CDR1 SQVTM, CDR2 ANQGSEA. CDR3 size: 13 residues. The V and J ends lost 4 bases and 0 bases respectively, with 10 bases between them. The CDR3 bases are TGCAGCGTTGGGGCACCGAGCTCCTACGAGCAGTACTTC. It encodes CSVGAPSSYEQYF.

The V and J genes are TRBV19 and TRBJ1-4; 10 nucleotides line up with TRBD1. Germline assignment: CDR1 LNHDA and CDR2 SQIVND (reference sequence). After removal of 2 bases from V and 5 bases from J, the junction contained 2 bases not matched to a gene. This CDR3 has 15 amino acids. The CDR3 DNA reads as TGTGCCAGTAGTATAAAGGGACAGGGGAATGAAAAACTGTTTTTT. Translating it yields CASSIKGQGNEKLFF. The variable domain in full, with the rest retrieved from reference TRBV19 and TRBJ1-4, is DGGITQSPKYLFRKEGQNVTLSCEQNLNHDAMYWYRQDPGQGLRLIYYSQIVNDFQKGDIAEGYSVSREKKESFPLTVTSAQKNPTAFYLCASSIKGQGNEKLFFGSGTQLSVL.

This clone was seen only once. The rearrangement joins TRBV5-5 to TRBJ2-7; TRBD2 might be the D (6 bases). Per germline, CDR1 SGHKS and CDR2 YYEKEE (reference sequence). The CDR3 is 14 residues long. CDR3 DNA sequence: TGTGCCAGCAGCTTGGGGGGGGACCATTCGGCAGTTTTGGTC. It specifies CASSLGGDHSAVLV.

The chain recombines TRBV25-1 with TRBJ1-2, with D tentatively TRBD1 (5 bases). CDR1 MGHDK and CDR2 SYGVNS come from the germline V gene. The CDR3 totals 15 residues. Trimming took 1 base from V and 3 from J, leaving 12 bases between them. CDR3 amino acids: CASSEWGVTDYGYTF. The CDR3 bases are TGTGCCAGCAGTGAATGGGGGGTTACCGACTATGGCTACACCTTC.

The chain joins TRBV6-1 to TRBJ2-2; 14 bases align to TRBD2. The CDR3 loop spans 17 amino acids. Looked up from germline, CDR1 is MNHNS and CDR2 is SASEGT. Trimming removed 4 bases from V and 7 bases from J; junction bases left unmatched: 8. The CDR3 is CASSAATSGGAVGELFF. In DNA, the CDR3 is TGTGCCAGCAGTGCCGCGACTAGCGGGGGGGCCGTCGGGGAGCTGTTTTTT.

This chain uses TRBV10-3 with TRBJ1-3; TRBD1 agrees at 8 bases. V dropped 4 bases and J dropped 4; count of bases not matched to a gene: 12. The germline gives CDR1 ENHRY, CDR2 SYGVKD. This CDR3 has 17 amino acids. This CDR3 reads CAISATLTGGSGNTIYF. Written as DNA, the CDR3 is TGTGCCATCAGTGCAACGCTTACAGGGGGTTCAGGAAACACCATATATTTT.

The chain links TRBV28 to TRBJ1-4; 9 bases line up with TRBD1. Trimming at V came to 4 bases and at J to 4 bases, leaving 7 bases not matched to a gene. This CDR3 has 16 residues. Germline V CDR1 and CDR2: MDHEN, SYDVKM. This chain's CDR3 is CASSSPGQGRNEKLFF. CDR3 bases: TGTGCCAGCAGTTCACCGGGACAGGGCCGTAATGAAAAACTGTTTTTT.

The chain has TRBV2 and TRBJ1-2; TRBD1 matches at 7 bases. The CDR3 runs to 14 residues. Germline V gene data show CDR1 as SNHLY and CDR2 as FYNNEI. J lost 2 bases, V lost 5 bases, and 5 bases had no gene match. The CDR3 region has the DNA TGTGCCAGCAGTAATCCGGGACAGAACTATGGCTACACCTTC. Its protein product is CASSNPGQNYGYTF.

CDR3 in amino acids: CASSLDINGSPLHF. Written as DNA, the CDR3 is TGTGCCAGCAGTTTGGACATTAATGGATCACCCCTCCACTTT. The rearrangement joins TRBV2 to TRBJ1-6; perhaps TRBD1 as D (5 bases). Trimming removed 5 bases from V and 10 bases from J, with 15 bases in between. CDR1 and CDR2 (germline): SNHLY, FYNNEI. The CDR3 is made up of 14 amino acids.

V is TRBV29-1 and J is TRBJ1-3, with a possible D match to TRBD1 (5 bases). Between the trimmed V and J ends, which lost 3 bases and 3 bases, there was a span of 15 bases. There are 15 residues in the CDR3. Per germline, CDR1 SQVTM and CDR2 ANQGSEA. CDR3 sequence (DNA): TGCAGCGTTGAGGCCTCTTGGGGACTTGGAAACACCATATATTTT. Its translation is CSVEASWGLGNTIYF.